The present T cell receptor beta chain was sequenced within a study of Ad26.COV2.S vaccination and SARS-CoV-2 variants. The CDR3 covers 15 residues. Germline V gene data show CDR1 as LGHNA and CDR2 as YNFKEQ. J lost 2 bases, V lost 6 bases, and 6 bases had no gene match. This clone was counted between two and nine times. Described treatment: about 20 received Ad26.COV2.S at low or high dose, single or two shots; 5 received placebo; per-sample allocation not given. Repertoires come from day 63 after the first vaccine or placebo injection. TCRdb's copy holds only in-frame clones and misses some; the assay was immunoSEQ multiplex PCR. Of more than 300,000 clones in the sample, 85% to 90% are singletons; the top ten hold 5%.

This clonotype originated in a person aged 18-65 years who received the Ad26.COV2.S COVID-19 vaccine or a placebo. The chain recombines TRBV4-2 with TRBJ1-4, with 7 bases lining up with TRBD1. The sequences come from peripheral blood, collected in a trial of Ad26.COV2.S vaccine versus placebo. Here the CDR3 reads CASSRTGATNEKLFF. For the CDR3, the DNA is TGTGCCAGCAGTCGTACAGGGGCCACTAATGAAAAACTGTTTTTT.